The sequence of this T cell receptor beta chain was determined in a study of cytomegalovirus exposure and HLA in healthy donors. Study-level points and caveats: Sequencing depth across donors, presence/absence analyses assumed, was roughly uniform.

Both 60 Vbeta primers and 13 Jbeta primers went into the PCR. Sequenced by immunoSEQ multiplex PCR; TCRdb stores in-frame clones only, minus some. The data contain some 150,000 clones, over 75% of them seen just once; the ten biggest clones take up about 1.3%. Deletions cut 3 bases from V and 2 bases from J, with 13 bases between. Germline CDR1 SGHRS, CDR2 YFSETQ. The CDR3 is 15 residues long. On this clone itself: Its target is not known.

The J gene is TRBJ2-3, the V gene TRBV5-1, with D perhaps TRBD2 (5 bases). This clonotype was obtained from a female donor in good health and CMV-seronegative. Material for sequencing was PBMCs. CDR3 coding DNA: TGCGCCAGCAGCTCAAGTACGGGGAACACAGATACGCAGTATTTT. Translated: CASSSSTGNTDTQYF.